This T cell receptor beta chain was captured by sequencing in a study of cytomegalovirus exposure and HLA in healthy donors. Study background: An earlier analysis identified 100 million to 130 million unique TCR beta sequences in 150 million to 200 million T cells.

This clone turned up a few times. Its antigen is not identified. The sample contains more than one DNA sequence encoding this CDR3. Germline loops: CDR1 SGHDT, CDR2 YYEEEE. V shed 4 bases and J 1 base; nucleotides not matched to a gene: 7. The CDR3 is 15 amino acids. Both 60 Vbeta primers and 13 Jbeta primers went into the PCR. Per the authors' pipeline: As a later analysis found, there were 70 million to 90 million unique TCR beta chains, of which 8.5 million to 14 million were shared. Method: immunoSEQ multiplex PCR; TCRdb's copy keeps in-frame clones and lacks some. For V, J and clone size, that table is used; D and trimming come from the DNA. Found here are some 150,000 clones, 80% to 90% of them singletons; the top ten hold 2% to 2.5%. Whole-study results and caveats: Upon later analysis, TCR association rates were observed to vary by HLA locus, being highest for DRB1 and lowest for HLA-C.

Input material: PBMCs. The sequence was collected from a boy between 2 and 15 years old in good health and CMV-seronegative. This rearrangement joins TRBV5-6 to TRBJ2-7; 8 bases map to TRBD1. As DNA, the CDR3 is TGTGCCAGCAGCCCCCGGGACAGGTTTTCCTACGAGCAGTACTTC. The encoded protein is CASSPRDRFSYEQYF.